The sequence of this T cell receptor beta chain was determined in a study of blood T cell repertoires in COVID-19. Germline V gene data show CDR1 as PRHDT and CDR2 as FYEKMQ (reference sequence). This CDR3 has 15 amino acids. The ends lost 7 bases at V and 3 bases at J; junction bases unmatched: 8. The repertoire was sequenced with immunoSEQ multiplex PCR; TCRdb's copy has only in-frame clones and lacks some. The sample contains roughly 280,000 clones, more than 85% of which appear only once. The chain joins TRBV13 to TRBJ2-7; 11 bases line up with TRBD1. Sequenced material: PBMCs or T cells enriched from blood (not recorded which). The receptor's source is a man aged 40-50 years who had been exposed to COVID-19. The CDR3 DNA is TGTGCCAGCACCGCCTCGGACAGGGGGCGCTACGAGCAGTACTTC. Translating gives CASTASDRGRYEQYF. Complete variable domain (other parts from reference TRBV13 and TRBJ2-7): AAGVIQSPRHLIKEKRETATLKCYPIPRHDTVYWYQQGPGQDPQFLISFYEKMQSDKGSIPDRFSAQQFSDYHSELNMSSLELGDSALYFCASTASDRGRYEQYFGPGTRLTVT.